Reported below is one T cell receptor (beta chain). Its cognate antigen is unknown. The record originates from a study of T cell repertoires in cytomegalovirus infection. General study points: HLA-C-restricted CMV-specific TCR beta clonotypes were dominant in the ex vivo response. Cumulative public TCR beta family frequency identified carriers of CMV plus the relevant HLA.

One entry per CDR3 protein, called by TCRdb with MiXCR from the reads. The data contain over 150,000 distinct CDR3 sequences, roughly 17% of them singletons. Germline CDR1 and CDR2: LGHNA and YNFKEQ. J lost 3 bases, V lost 4 bases, and 17 bases had no gene match. The CDR3 is made up of 19 amino acids. What was sequenced was CD8+ T cells from PBMCs. The chain couples TRBV4-2 to TRBJ2-2, with 7 nucleotides matching TRBD1. The receptor was isolated from a human donor in good health (CMV status not recorded). Some clones in this sample may be carry-over from other donors' samples. CDR3 DNA sequence: TGTGCCAGCAGCCGAAATGACGATCAAGGACAGGTCCACACCGGGGAGCTGTTTTTT. Protein product: CASSRNDDQGQVHTGELFF.